These T cell receptor beta chains were read from a single sample in a study of T cell responses to AZD1222 COVID-19 vaccine. The assay was immunoSEQ multiplex PCR, and TCRdb's table has in-frame clones only and misses some. The data hold about 150,000 clones, with 82% observed a single time. The sample was peripheral blood, taken on day 0 of MenACWY control vaccination. These TCRs come from an adult in good health. CDR3s leave out the opening cysteine and the closing phenylalanine or tryptophan. D genes are given only for firm matches.

TRBV11-2	TRBD1	TRBJ2-4	ASSLVGQGAYKNIQY
TRBV2	NA	TRBJ1-6	ASSVSGIGGSPLH
TRBV12-3/TRBV12-4	NA	TRBJ2-1	ASSLGRYNEQF
TRBV28	NA	TRBJ1-4	ASSSPRGGGEEGGEKLF
TRBV5-1	NA	TRBJ2-3	ASSLAGRGADTQY
TRBV7-3	NA	TRBJ1-5	ASSLELRPLSGNQPQH
TRBV28	TRBD1	TRBJ2-7	ASSLGSQGEL
TRBV2	TRBD1	TRBJ1-5	ASVGGRGLDQPQH
TRBV29-1	NA	TRBJ2-4	SVLDGPKNIQY
TRBV6-5	NA	TRBJ2-2	ASTRLRGAGELF
TRBV4-1	NA	TRBJ2-6	ASSQGRRNGANVLT
TRBV6-1	TRBD1	TRBJ1-1	ASSERRGAEAF
TRBV6-6	NA	TRBJ2-6	ASSPRGGLSGANVLT
TRBV3-1/TRBV3-2	NA	TRBJ1-3	ASSRFNRHSGNTIY
TRBV5-1	TRBD2	TRBJ2-5	ASSPVGGGPQETQY
TRBV20-1	NA	TRBJ1-1	SVPSNTEAF
TRBV5-8	NA	TRBJ1-2	ASSYDRGYGYT